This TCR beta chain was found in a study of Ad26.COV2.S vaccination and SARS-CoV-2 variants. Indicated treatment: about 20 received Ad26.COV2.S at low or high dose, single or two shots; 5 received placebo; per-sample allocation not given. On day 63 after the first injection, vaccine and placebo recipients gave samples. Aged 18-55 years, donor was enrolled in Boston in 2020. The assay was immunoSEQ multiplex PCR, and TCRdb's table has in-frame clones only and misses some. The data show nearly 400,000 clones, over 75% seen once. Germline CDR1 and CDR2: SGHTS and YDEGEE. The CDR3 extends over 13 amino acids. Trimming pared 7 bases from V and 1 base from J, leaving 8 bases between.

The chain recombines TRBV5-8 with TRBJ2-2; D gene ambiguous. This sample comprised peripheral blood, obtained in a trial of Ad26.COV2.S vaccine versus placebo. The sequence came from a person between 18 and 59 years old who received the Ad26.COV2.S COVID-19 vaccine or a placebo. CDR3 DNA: TGTGCCAGCCCAGCTTGGAACACCGGGGAGCTGTTTTTT. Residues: CASPAWNTGELFF.